The subject of this entry is one TCR beta chain. Per the original methods: Cell counts per sample came from amplifying reference gene primers. Clones were sequenced by immunoSEQ multiplex PCR, and TCRdb holds only the in-frame ones, with some missing. The D gene and trimming were derived from the DNA, and the V and J assignments and clone size from that table. In the table there are over 100,000 clones, 91% of which are singletons. The data were obtained in a study of blood T cell repertoires in COVID-19. With 6 bases clipped from V and 2 bases from J, the junction kept 9 bases outside the gene matches. The CDR3 is 15 residues long. The germline V gene encodes CDR1 LNHDA and CDR2 SQIVND (reference sequence).

Material: peripheral blood. The clonotype was recovered from a human donor in a cohort sampled during active COVID-19. The chain joins TRBV19 to TRBJ1-2; 7 bases fit TRBD1. CDR3: CASRRETGLNYGYTF. The CDR3 region has the DNA TGTGCCAGTAGGAGAGAGACAGGGCTGAACTATGGCTACACCTTC.